This T cell receptor (beta chain) appears in the sequencing data of a study of CD8 T cells in Susac syndrome. The CDR3 sequence is 14 residues long. CDR1 LGHNA and CDR2 YNFKEQ come from the germline V gene. V was cut by 1 base and J by 5 bases, with 11 bases left in between. TCR beta sequences were obtained from blood CD8+ and CD4+ T cells. Reverse transcription used about 0.45 to 1 ug RNA and random hexamers. TCRdb independently ran MiXCR on the immunoSEQ multiplex PCR reads; one entry per CDR3 protein. In the table there are about 110,000 distinct CDR3 sequences, approximately 93% of which are singletons.

Sequenced: CD8+ T cells from PBMCs. The V and J genes are TRBV4-2 and TRBJ1-1; no definite D call. This sequence was found in a human donor with Susac syndrome. The DNA for the CDR3 is TGTGCCAGCAGCCAAGGACCGGGGAGGACTGAAGCTTTCTTT. Residues: CASSQGPGRTEAFF.